Following are 5 T cell receptor beta chains from one sample sequenced in a study of blood T cell repertoires in COVID-19. The assay was immunoSEQ multiplex PCR, and TCRdb's table has in-frame clones only and misses some. The table includes approximately 110,000 clones, approximately 85% detected once. The sample taken for sequencing was peripheral blood. The receptors originated from a human donor in a cohort sampled during active COVID-19.

The chain's CDR3 is CASSQDPNQRTPNYGYTF. CDR3 DNA sequence: TGCGCCAGCAGCCAAGATCCCAATCAAAGGACACCGAACTATGGCTACACCTTC. V gene TRBV4-1 combines with J gene TRBJ1-2; TRBD1 might be the D (5 bases). Germline V lookup: CDR1 MGHRA, CDR2 YSYEKL. The CDR3 spans 18 residues. The germline V and J ends were trimmed by 0 bases and 2 bases, with 19 bases remaining between them.

The chain combines TRBV24-1 with TRBJ1-1, with D perhaps TRBD1 (6 bases). This CDR3 is 13 amino acids long. The germline V gene has CDR1 KGHDR and CDR2 SFDVKD. V lost 5 bases and J lost 5, with 11 bases in between. In DNA form, the CDR3 reads TGTGCCACCAGTGCGTATCAGGGGACTGAAGCTTTCTTT. Its protein product is CATSAYQGTEAFF.

This clone came up a few times. The rearrangement joins TRBV2 to TRBJ1-1; the match to TRBD1 covers 9 bases. This CDR3 is 14 amino acids long. J gave up 4 bases and V 5 bases, and 5 bases lay outside the gene matches. Germline CDR1 and CDR2: SNHLY and FYNNEI. The CDR3 nucleotides are TGTGCCAGCAGTTTTTGGGACAGGGCCACTGAAGCTTTCTTT. Translation gives CASSFWDRATEAFF.

The chain carries TRBV29-1 and TRBJ2-5, with D tentatively TRBD1 (5 bases). Germline V gene lookup returns CDR1 SQVTM and CDR2 ANQGSEA. The CDR3 extends over 13 amino acids. V dropped 6 bases and J dropped 2 bases, with 13 bases sitting between them. Here the CDR3 reads CSVLGQGQETQYF. CDR3 DNA sequence: TGCAGCGTCCTTGGCCAGGGACAAGAGACCCAGTACTTC. Supplemented by reference TRBV29-1 and TRBJ2-5, the full variable domain reads SAVISQKPSRDICQRGTSLTIQCQVDSQVTMMFWYRQQPGQSLTLIATANQGSEATYESGFVIDKFPISRPNLTFSTLTVSNMSPEDSSIYLCSVLGQGQETQYFGPGTRLLVL.

V usage is TRBV5-5 and J usage is TRBJ2-6; D is possibly TRBD1 (6 bases). CDR1 is SGHKS, CDR2 YYEKEE, per germline (reference sequence). Trimming left V 4 bases short and J 0 bases short, with 11 bases between. CDR3 size: 16 residues. Here the CDR3 reads CASSVDSGSGANVLTF. As DNA, the CDR3 is TGTGCCAGCAGCGTGGACAGTGGCTCTGGGGCCAACGTCCTGACTTTC.